This record concerns one T cell receptor beta chain sequence. Its antigen is not known. The protocol was immunoSEQ multiplex PCR, while the TCRdb copy is restricted to in-frame clones and leaves out a portion. The repertoire holds around 99,000 clones, with 88% as singletons. The sample belongs to a study of T cell responses to AZD1222 COVID-19 vaccine. General observations from the study: Possibly, clonal diversity was underestimated; donors were largely white British and included more females. Vaccination with two AZD1222 doses was followed by a rise in Spike-specific TCR breadth and depth. The study found vaccine-associated CD4 TCRs spanning spike, dominant at 160-218 and 743-854. Per reports, nearly half of all spike-specific TCRs target regions that are unmutated in variants.

The CDR3 totals 13 residues. Germline loops: CDR1 SGHNT, CDR2 YYREEE (reference sequence). V lost 5 bases and J lost 5, with 10 bases in between. This specimen consisted of peripheral blood, obtained on day 0 of MenACWY control vaccination. The clonotype was recovered from an adult in good health. The chain has TRBV5-4 and TRBJ2-2; possible D gene TRBD1, 6 bases. The CDR3 loop is CASRTGITGELFF. The CDR3 DNA sequence: TGTGCCAGCAGGACAGGCATTACCGGGGAGCTGTTTTTT.